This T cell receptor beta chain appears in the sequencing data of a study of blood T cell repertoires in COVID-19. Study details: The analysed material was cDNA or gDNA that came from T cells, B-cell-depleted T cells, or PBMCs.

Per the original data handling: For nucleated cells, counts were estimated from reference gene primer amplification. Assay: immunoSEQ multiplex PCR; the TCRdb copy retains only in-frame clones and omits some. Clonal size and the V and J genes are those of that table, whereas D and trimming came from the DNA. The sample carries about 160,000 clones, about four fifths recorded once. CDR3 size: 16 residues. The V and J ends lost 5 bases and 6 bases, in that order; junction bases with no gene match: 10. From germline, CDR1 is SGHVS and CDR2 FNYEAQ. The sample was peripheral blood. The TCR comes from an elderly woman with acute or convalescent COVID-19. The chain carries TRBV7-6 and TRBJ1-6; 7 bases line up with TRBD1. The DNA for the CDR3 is TGTGCCAGCAGCCCCGCGACGGGACAGACTAATTCACCCCTCCACTTT. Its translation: CASSPATGQTNSPLHF. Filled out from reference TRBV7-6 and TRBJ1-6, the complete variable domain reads GAGVSQSPRYKVTKRGQDVALRCDPISGHVSLYWYRQALGQGPEFLTYFNYEAQQDKSGLPNDRFSAERPEGSISTLTIQRTEQRDSAMYRCASSPATGQTNSPLHFGNGTRLTVT.